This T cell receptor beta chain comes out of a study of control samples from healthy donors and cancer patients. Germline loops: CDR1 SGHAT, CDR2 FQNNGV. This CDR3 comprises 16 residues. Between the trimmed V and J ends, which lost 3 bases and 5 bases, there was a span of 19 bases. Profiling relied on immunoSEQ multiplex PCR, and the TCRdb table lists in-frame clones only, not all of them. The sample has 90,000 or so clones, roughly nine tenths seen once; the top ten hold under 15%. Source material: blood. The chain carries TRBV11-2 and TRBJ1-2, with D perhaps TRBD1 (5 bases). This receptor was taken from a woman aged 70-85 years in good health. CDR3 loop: CASSFRGGGGSYGYTF. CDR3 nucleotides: TGTGCCAGCAGCTTTCGCGGAGGCGGGGGATCATATGGCTACACCTTC.